These 27 T cell receptor beta chains originate from one sample sequenced in a study of blood T cell repertoires in COVID-19. Libraries were prepared by immunoSEQ multiplex PCR; TCRdb keeps only in-frame clonotypes and omits some of them. The table shows around 230,000 clones, with about 85% occurring only once. Sequences were obtained from peripheral blood. The source is a man between 60 and 75 years old who had recovered from COVID-19.

J is TRBJ2-5 and V is TRBV5-1; 10 bases align to TRBD2. CDR3 size: 15 residues. Trimming cost V 0 bases and J 3 bases; bases outside gene matches: 2. The germline CDR1 and CDR2 sequences are SGHRS and YFSETQ. CDR3 nucleotides: TGCGCCAGCAGCTTGGAGCGGGGGGGTAAAGAGACCCAGTACTTC. As protein: CASSLERGGKETQYF.

This clone was seen just once. V is TRBV12-3 or TRBV12-4 and J is TRBJ1-3, with 7 bases lining up with TRBD1. The CDR3 is 12 amino acids. Trimming removed 3 bases from V and 9 bases from J; junction bases left unmatched: 2. The CDR3 sequence is CASSFPGGTIYF. The CDR3 nucleotides are TGTGCCAGCAGTTTCCCAGGGGGCACCATATATTTT.

V and J are TRBV9 and TRBJ2-1; 10 bases map to TRBD2. This CDR3 contains 17 residues. Germline V gene lookup returns CDR1 SGDLS and CDR2 YYNGEE. V gave up 1 base and J gave up 0 bases; unmatched junction bases: 4. CDR3: CASSVFSGGASYNEQFF. The CDR3 nucleotides read TGTGCCAGCAGCGTATTCAGCGGGGGGGCCTCCTACAATGAGCAGTTCTTC.

CDR3 in DNA: TGTGCCAGCAGCCTCAGTGGGACTAGAAATACGCAGTATTTT. It encodes CASSLSGTRNTQYF. The V call is TRBV5-4, the J call TRBJ2-3; 8 positions agree with TRBD2. Trimming cost V 4 bases and J 7 bases; bases outside gene matches: 8. This CDR3 is 14 amino acids long. CDR1 is SGHNT, CDR2 YYREEE, per germline (reference sequence).

The chain couples TRBV9 to TRBJ1-2; D perhaps matches TRBD1 (5 bases). V lost 4 bases to trimming and J lost 3 bases, with 13 bases between them. The V gene's germline CDR1 is SGDLS and CDR2 YYNGEE. This CDR3 has 14 residues. This CDR3 reads CASSNGGGDYGYTF. CDR3 in DNA: TGTGCCAGCAGCAACGGAGGAGGGGACTATGGCTACACCTTC.

The chain has TRBV5-1 and TRBJ1-1; 8 nucleotides match TRBD1. The CDR3 has 15 amino acids. The V and J ends lost 3 bases and 0 bases, in that order; junction bases with no gene match: 4. Per germline, CDR1 SGHRS and CDR2 YFSETQ. The CDR3 DNA sequence: TGCGCCAGCAGCTCTACAGGGGGAATGAACACTGAAGCTTTCTTT. Protein sequence: CASSSTGGMNTEAFF.

This clone has more than one count but fewer than ten. V is TRBV9 and J is TRBJ1-1, with 10 bases lining up with TRBD1. CDR3 length: 14 amino acids. V lost 0 bases and J lost 10; bases outside the gene matches: 6. Germline values: CDR1 SGDLS, CDR2 YYNGEE. The CDR3: CASSVGQGASAAFF. The CDR3 coding sequence is TGTGCCAGCAGCGTAGGACAGGGGGCCTCCGCAGCTTTCTTT.

A note on this clone: At the DNA level, this CDR3 is encoded by other sequences in the same sample as well. The chain joins TRBV5-1 to TRBJ1-5; D gene unclear. Trimming took off 0 bases at V and 3 bases at J, with 7 bases between the two ends. Germline loops: CDR1 SGHRS, CDR2 YFSETQ. The CDR3 spans 14 residues. The CDR3 spells CASSLDGINQPQHF. In DNA, the CDR3 is TGCGCCAGCAGCTTGGACGGGATCAATCAGCCCCAGCATTTT.

This sequence joins TRBV11-3 and TRBJ2-3; D may be TRBD1 (6 bases). This CDR3 contains 15 residues. CDR1 is SGHNT, CDR2 YENEEA, per germline. The V end lost 3 bases, the J end lost 6 bases, and 16 bases lay between the germline ends. The CDR3 DNA follows: TGTGCCAGCAGCTTGGGCCAGGGGCCTGGGGATACGCAGTATTTT. This encodes CASSLGQGPGDTQYF.

The gene calls are TRBV11-3 and TRBJ1-1; D remains ambiguous. This CDR3 contains 13 residues. CDR1 SGHNT and CDR2 YENEEA come from the germline V gene. V shed 0 bases and J shed 5 bases, with 7 bases lying between them. The CDR3 region is CASSLESGTEAFF. The CDR3 DNA sequence: TGTGCCAGCAGCTTAGAATCCGGGACTGAAGCTTTCTTT. The full variable domain, rest sourced from reference TRBV11-3 and TRBJ1-1, is EAGVVQSPRYKIIEKKQPVAFWCNPISGHNTLYWYLQNLGQGPELLIRYENEEAVDDSQLPKDRFSAERLKGVDSTLKIQPAELGDSAVYLCASSLESGTEAFFGQGTRLTVV.

This rearrangement joins TRBV6-4 to TRBJ1-2; 7 bases line up with TRBD1. Germline-derived CDR1 and CDR2 are MRHNA and SNTAGT. The CDR3 has 15 residues. V shed 2 bases and J 4 bases; nucleotides not matched to a gene: 7. CDR3 sequence reads: CASSDPGTAPYGYTF. CDR3 coding DNA: TGTGCCAGCAGTGACCCCGGGACAGCTCCCTATGGCTACACCTTC.

This clone was picked up a small number of times. The chain couples TRBV21-1 to TRBJ2-3; TRBD2, the table's D call, was not compared with the DNA. TRBV21-1 is assigned pseudogene status. The CDR3 is 15 amino acids. The CDR3 reads CANLAGGPDTDTQYF. As DNA, the CDR3 is TGTGCCAACTTAGCGGGGGGGCCGGACACAGATACGCAGTATTTT.

The V call is TRBV3-1 (or the pseudogene TRBV3-2), the J call TRBJ1-6; D is possibly TRBD1 (6 bases). Germline CDR1 reads LGHDT; CDR2 reads YNNKEL (reference sequence). The CDR3 length is 14 residues. The V gene lost 6 bases and the J gene lost 6 bases, with 12 bases spanning the gap. CDR3 bases: TGTGCCAGCAGAACCGGGACACTTAATTCACCCCTCCACTTT. It encodes CASRTGTLNSPLHF.

The genes are TRBV5-1 and TRBJ1-1; D gene ambiguous. Germline CDR1 reads SGHRS; CDR2 reads YFSETQ. The CDR3 contains 15 residues. V was pared by 0 bases and J by 6 bases, with 15 bases between. The chain's CDR3 is CASSLDGGRRPEAFF. CDR3 in DNA: TGCGCCAGCAGCTTGGACGGTGGCCGGAGACCTGAAGCTTTCTTT.

This clone appeared a single time. J is TRBJ1-1 and V is TRBV27, with D possibly matching TRBD1 (5 bases). The V and J ends lost 7 bases and 10 bases respectively, with 10 bases between them. CDR1 MNHEY and CDR2 SMNVEV come from the germline V gene (reference sequence). This CDR3 spans 10 amino acids. The CDR3 bases are TGTGCCAGCATCCAGGGTAGAGCTTTCTTT. Its protein is CASIQGRAFF.

The chain links TRBV11-2 to TRBJ2-3; 10 bases are a match to TRBD2. CDR1 is SGHAT, CDR2 FQNNGV, per germline. V lost 4 bases, J lost 2 bases, and 6 bases stayed unmatched. This CDR3 has 16 residues. As DNA, the CDR3 is TGTGCCAGCAGCTCCAATAGCGGGGGGTACACAGATACGCAGTATTTT. Translated: CASSSNSGGYTDTQYF.

Here the CDR3 reads CASSSDRGPNSPLHF. DNA for the CDR3: TGTGCCAGCAGTTCGGACAGGGGACCGAATTCACCCCTCCACTTT. The chain employs TRBV27 and TRBJ1-6; 9 bases match TRBD1. Germline V lookup: CDR1 MNHEY, CDR2 SMNVEV (reference sequence). The CDR3 loop spans 15 amino acids. The J segment lost 7 bases and the V segment lost 4 bases, leaving 5 bases of the junction unmatched.

This chain's CDR3 is CASTRTSGGLISYNEQFF. For the CDR3, the DNA is TGCGCCAGCACCAGGACTAGCGGGGGGCTAATCTCCTACAATGAGCAGTTCTTC. The chain uses TRBV5-1 and TRBJ2-1; TRBD2 matches at 14 bases. The CDR3 totals 18 residues. CDR1 is SGHRS and CDR2 is YFSETQ in the germline V gene. The J segment lost 0 bases and the V segment lost 6 bases, leaving 8 bases of the junction unmatched.

The chain employs TRBV9 and TRBJ1-6, with 7 bases lining up with TRBD1. The CDR3 runs 13 residues. CDR1 and CDR2 from the germline V gene are SGDLS and YYNGEE. Losses at the gene ends were 3 bases for V and 9 bases for J; bases not matched to a gene: 3. CDR3 DNA sequence: TGTGCCAGCAGCGGGGGGACAGCTTCACCCCTCCACTTT. Translation gives CASSGGTASPLHF.

The rearrangement links TRBV19 to TRBJ1-1; D unresolved. V was clipped by 9 bases and J by 3 bases, with 14 bases between them. Germline lookup yields CDR1 LNHDA and CDR2 SQIVND (reference sequence). The CDR3 sequence is 13 residues long. The CDR3 reads CASRSLMDTEAFF. CDR3 DNA: TGTGCCAGCCGGAGTTTGATGGACACTGAAGCTTTCTTT.

This chain connects TRBV5-1 to TRBJ1-4, with 7 bases lining up with TRBD1. With 4 bases clipped from V and 8 bases from J, the junction kept 11 bases outside the gene matches. Per the germline V gene, CDR1 is SGHRS and CDR2 is YFSETQ. The CDR3 has 15 residues. As DNA, the CDR3 is TGCGCCAGCAGCCCGGAAGCAGGGGGTAGAGAAAAACTGTTTTTT. Protein product: CASSPEAGGREKLFF.

The gene calls are TRBV5-1 and TRBJ1-3; tentative D call: TRBD1 (6 bases). The CDR3 runs 14 residues. V was cut by 4 bases and J by 2 bases, with 10 bases left in between. Germline V gene sequence: CDR1 SGHRS, CDR2 YFSETQ. CDR3 DNA: TGCGCCAGCAGCCCGGGGACAACTGGAAACACCATATATTTT. Its protein product is CASSPGTTGNTIYF.

This chain uses TRBV2 with TRBJ1-5; possible D gene TRBD1, 5 bases. The V gene's germline CDR1 is SNHLY and CDR2 FYNNEI. The CDR3 totals 12 residues. Trimming stripped 7 bases from V and 2 bases from J, with 6 bases between. CDR3 in amino acids: CASTGGNQPQHF. Written as DNA, the CDR3 is TGTGCCAGCACGGGGGGCAATCAGCCCCAGCATTTT.

This chain connects TRBV3-1 (or the pseudogene TRBV3-2) to TRBJ1-3; D remains ambiguous. This CDR3 region has 14 residues. CDR1 LGHDT and CDR2 YNNKEL come from the germline V gene (reference sequence). V lost 6 bases and J lost 0, with 9 bases in between. DNA for the CDR3: TGTGCCAGCAGTCCGGTAAGCTCTGGAAACACCATATATTTT. Its translation is CASSPVSSGNTIYF.

The J gene is TRBJ1-1, the V gene TRBV15, with TRBD1 as a possible D gene (5 bases). Germline CDR1 reads LNHNV; CDR2 reads YYDKDF (reference sequence). This CDR3 comprises 14 residues. With 3 bases removed from V and 1 base from J, the gap between germline ends came to 9 bases. Written as DNA, the CDR3 is TGTGCCACCAGCAGCAGGGTGAGGAACACTGAAGCTTTCTTT. Its protein is CATSSRVRNTEAFF.

This clone appeared a single time. V is TRBV4-1 and J is TRBJ1-1; 9 bases agree with TRBD1. This CDR3 region has 18 residues. J was trimmed by 1 base and V by 4 bases; bases with no gene match: 13. The germline gives CDR1 MGHRA, CDR2 YSYEKL. The CDR3 DNA is TGCGCCAGCAGCCCGGCGGGACAGGGTCGGTTGTCGAACACTGAAGCTTTCTTT. The encoded protein is CASSPAGQGRLSNTEAFF.

The chain carries TRBV2 and TRBJ2-7; maybe TRBD2 (5 bases). Trimming took off 5 bases at V and 7 bases at J, with 15 bases between the two ends. This CDR3 region has 13 residues. The germline V gene has CDR1 SNHLY and CDR2 FYNNEI. The CDR3 is CASSFMTRREQYV. CDR3 DNA sequence: TGTGCCAGCAGTTTTATGACGCGGAGGGAGCAGTACGTC.